The clone carrying this T cell receptor (beta chain) was counted a few times. Its antigen remains unidentified. The record originates from a study of blood T cells in healthy people across ages. Study at large: Template switching retrieved approximately one barcoded beta molecule for each two T cells.

Primed by a sample-barcoded 5' primer and a J-beta primer mix, a second PCR proceeded for 7 to 11 cycles. From the 5' RACE reads, TCRdb called clonotypes with MiXCR, one entry per CDR3 protein. The sample has 850,000 to 1,000,000 distinct CDR3 sequences; 48% are singletons. Points from the study as a whole: The recorded TCR beta diversity per million T cells decreased in a roughly linear manner with age.

Donors ranged from 6 to 90 years old and were healthy Caucasians in Russia. No fewer than 5 micrograms of total RNA were isolated from every sample. This CDR3 is 15 amino acids long. The V gene lost 1 base and the J gene lost 4 bases, with 13 bases spanning the gap. CDR1 SGHRS and CDR2 YFSETQ come from the germline V gene. This chain connects TRBV5-1 to TRBJ2-3; D gene ambiguous. The receptor was derived from a man in his thirties or forties in good health. Sequences were obtained from blood. CDR3 in amino acids: CASSLSQHPADTQYF. The CDR3 nucleotides read TGCGCCAGCAGCTTGTCTCAGCATCCCGCAGATACGCAGTATTTT.